These 13 T cell receptor beta chains were all obtained from the same sample, sequenced in a study of blood T cell repertoires in COVID-19. Some clones are missing from TCRdb's copy, which holds only in-frame ones; the method was immunoSEQ multiplex PCR. The data show 70,000 to 90,000 clones, around 81% seen once. The specimen sequenced was peripheral blood. These receptors were collected from a human donor in a cohort sampled during active COVID-19.

The chain couples TRBV30 to TRBJ1-4, with unresolved D. CDR3 length: 14 amino acids. Germline values: CDR1 GTSNPN, CDR2 SVGIG (reference sequence). With 3 bases removed from V and 5 bases from J, the gap between germline ends came to 13 bases. CDR3 protein: CAWSQRAGNEKLFF. The CDR3 DNA reads TGTGCCTGGAGCCAGAGGGCAGGAAATGAAAAACTGTTTTTT.

The chain joins TRBV4-3 to TRBJ2-1, with 13 bases fitting TRBD2. Germline V lookup: CDR1 LGHNA, CDR2 YSLEER. The trim removed 2 bases at V and 4 bases at J, leaving 8 bases unmatched. The CDR3 is 18 residues long. The CDR3 loop is CASSQLLAGGPTYNEQFF. In DNA, the CDR3 is TGCGCCAGCAGCCAATTACTAGCGGGAGGGCCTACTTACAATGAGCAGTTCTTC.

J is TRBJ1-5 and V is TRBV6-1, with a weak D call TRBD1 (5 bases). Trimming stripped 3 bases from V and 0 bases from J, with 6 bases between. The CDR3 totals 14 residues. The V gene's germline CDR1 is MNHNS and CDR2 SASEGT. CDR3 loop: CASSDRDSNQPQHF. CDR3 sequence (DNA): TGTGCCAGCAGTGACAGGGATAGCAATCAGCCCCAGCATTTT.

The chain carries TRBV7-9 and TRBJ2-5; D remains unclear. This CDR3 comprises 15 residues. V was pared by 2 bases and J by 3 bases, with 13 bases between. The germline gives CDR1 SEHNR, CDR2 FQNEAQ (reference sequence). The CDR3 loop reads CASSLLSLPKETQYF. In DNA, the CDR3 is TGTGCCAGCAGCTTATTGAGCCTACCGAAAGAGACCCAGTACTTC.

This chain joins TRBV12-5 and TRBJ2-2; 7 bases line up with TRBD1. The ends lost 3 bases at V and 3 bases at J; junction bases unmatched: 4. Germline-derived CDR1 and CDR2 are LGHNT and FRNRAP. CDR3 length equals 15 residues. CDR3 protein: CASGFGQGDTGELFF. Here the CDR3 DNA reads TGTGCTAGTGGTTTCGGCCAGGGGGACACCGGGGAGCTGTTTTTT.

The CDR3 DNA reads as TGTGCCAGCAGCCATCTGAAGGGGCCTGGTTCACCCCTCCACTTT. Translated: CASSHLKGPGSPLHF. The genes are TRBV4-2 and TRBJ1-6; weak D call: TRBD1 (5 bases). Trimming removed 3 bases from V and 9 bases from J, with 15 bases in between. CDR3 length: 15 residues. Germline CDR1 and CDR2: LGHNA and YNFKEQ.

The chain carries TRBV11-3 and TRBJ2-3, with a tentative D call TRBD2 (6 bases). Germline lookup yields CDR1 SGHNT and CDR2 YENEEA. V was pared by 8 bases and J by 3 bases, with 18 bases between. This CDR3 is 15 amino acids long. The CDR3 DNA is TGTGCCAGCCGCCTAGGGCGGGGTACAACAGATACGCAGTATTTT. This translates into CASRLGRGTTDTQYF.

The chain joins TRBV5-1 to TRBJ2-1; weak D call: TRBD2 (5 bases). The germline gives CDR1 SGHRS, CDR2 YFSETQ. The CDR3 runs to 16 residues. V lost 4 bases, J lost 0 bases, and 14 bases lay in between. The CDR3 region is CASSTQRADSYNEQFF. CDR3 DNA sequence: TGCGCCAGCAGCACTCAAAGAGCGGACTCCTACAATGAGCAGTTCTTC.

On this clone: This same CDR3 is encoded by further DNA sequences in the sample. The rearrangement links TRBV4-1 to TRBJ1-1; the match to TRBD1 covers 8 bases. Per germline, CDR1 MGHRA and CDR2 YSYEKL. V lost 4 bases to trimming and J lost 5 bases; unmatched junction nucleotides: 6. The CDR3 contains 14 residues. The CDR3 coding sequence is TGCGCCAGCAGCCGAGGACAGGGCGGGACTGAAGCTTTCTTT. Its translation: CASSRGQGGTEAFF.

The V gene is TRBV6-5, the J gene TRBJ1-1, with 11 bases lining up with TRBD1. Trimming at V came to 2 bases and at J to 6 bases, leaving 8 bases not matched to a gene. The V gene's germline CDR1 is MNHEY and CDR2 SVGAGI. The CDR3 is 16 amino acids. The DNA of the CDR3 is TGTGCCAGCAGTTACCCCGGGACAGGGGGGATTGCTGAAGCTTTCTTT. Translation: CASSYPGTGGIAEAFF.

J is TRBJ2-3 and V is TRBV2; 14 nucleotides agree with TRBD2. The CDR3 is 15 amino acids. Germline CDR1 is SNHLY and CDR2 is FYNNEI. J gave up 6 bases and V 6 bases, and 5 bases lay outside the gene matches. The CDR3 sequence is CASRWTSGRPDTQYF. For the CDR3, the DNA is TGTGCCAGCAGATGGACTAGCGGGAGGCCTGATACGCAGTATTTT.

The rearrangement links TRBV11-2 to TRBJ2-6; TRBD1 is a possible D gene (5 bases). The CDR3 is made up of 15 amino acids. Trimming left V 6 bases short and J 1 base short, with 10 bases between. CDR1 is SGHAT and CDR2 is FQNNGV in the germline V gene. CDR3 coding DNA: TGTGCCAGCAGGTTCAGGGTTTCTGGGGCCAACGTCCTGACTTTC. It codes for CASRFRVSGANVLTF.

The V and J genes are TRBV29-1 and TRBJ2-7, with 7 bases lining up with TRBD2. Per the germline V gene, CDR1 is SQVTM and CDR2 is ANQGSEA. This CDR3 contains 12 residues. V shed 5 bases and J 3 bases; nucleotides not matched to a gene: 4. Here the CDR3 reads CSVLAGDYEQYV. DNA for the CDR3: TGCAGCGTTCTCGCGGGGGACTACGAGCAGTACGTC.